This TCR beta chain was retrieved from a study of monozygotic twins with cystic fibrosis. Clones were read by immunoSEQ multiplex PCR, and TCRdb kept only the in-frame ones, dropping some. The sample lists 30,000 to 35,000 clones; approximately 72% were seen once. Regarding this clone: Its specificity is unknown.

Points from the study as a whole: J usage was most co-twin-similar in 8 of 16 pairs, V in 13.

The clonotype originates from a girl aged 5-17 years with cystic fibrosis. Sequenced sample: blood.

The CDR3, as DNA: TGTGCCAGCAGCCCACGGGCGGGAGACTACGAGCAGTACTTC. Encoded protein: CASSPRAGDYEQYF. The chain is built from TRBV7-2 and TRBJ2-7; 7 bases align to TRBD2. Germline V gives CDR1 SGHTA, CDR2 FQGNSA. Losses at the gene ends were 5 bases for V and 3 bases for J; bases not matched to a gene: 7. This CDR3 region has 14 residues.